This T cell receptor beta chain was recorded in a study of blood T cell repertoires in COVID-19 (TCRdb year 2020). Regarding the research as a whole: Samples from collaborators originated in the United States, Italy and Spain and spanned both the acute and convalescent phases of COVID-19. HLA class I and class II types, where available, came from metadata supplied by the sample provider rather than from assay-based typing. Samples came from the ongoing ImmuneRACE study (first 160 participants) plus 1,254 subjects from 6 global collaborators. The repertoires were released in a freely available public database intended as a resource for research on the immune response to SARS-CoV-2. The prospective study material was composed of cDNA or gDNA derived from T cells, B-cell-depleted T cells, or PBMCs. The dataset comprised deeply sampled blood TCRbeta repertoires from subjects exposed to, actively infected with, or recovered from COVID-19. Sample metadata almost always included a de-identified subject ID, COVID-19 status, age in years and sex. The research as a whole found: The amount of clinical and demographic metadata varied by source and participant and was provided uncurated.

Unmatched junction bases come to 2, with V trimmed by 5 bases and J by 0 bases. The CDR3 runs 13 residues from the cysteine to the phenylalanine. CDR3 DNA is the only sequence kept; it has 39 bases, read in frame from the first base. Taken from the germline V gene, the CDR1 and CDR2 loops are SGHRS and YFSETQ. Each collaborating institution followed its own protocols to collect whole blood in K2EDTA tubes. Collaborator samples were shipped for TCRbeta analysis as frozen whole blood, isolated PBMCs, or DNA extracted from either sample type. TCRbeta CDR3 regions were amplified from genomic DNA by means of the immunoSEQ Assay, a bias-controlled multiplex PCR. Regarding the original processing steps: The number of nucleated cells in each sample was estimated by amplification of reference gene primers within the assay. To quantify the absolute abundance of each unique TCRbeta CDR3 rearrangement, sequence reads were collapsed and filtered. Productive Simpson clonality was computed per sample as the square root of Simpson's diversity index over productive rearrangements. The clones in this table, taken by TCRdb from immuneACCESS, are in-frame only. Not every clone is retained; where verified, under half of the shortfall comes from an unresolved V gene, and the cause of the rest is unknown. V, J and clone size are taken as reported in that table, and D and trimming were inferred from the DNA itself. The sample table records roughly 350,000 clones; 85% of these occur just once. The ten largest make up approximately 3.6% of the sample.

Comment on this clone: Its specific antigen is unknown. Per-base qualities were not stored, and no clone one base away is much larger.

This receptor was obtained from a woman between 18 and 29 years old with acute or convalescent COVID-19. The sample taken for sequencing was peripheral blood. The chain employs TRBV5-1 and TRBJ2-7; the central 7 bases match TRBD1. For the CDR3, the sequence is CASSWDSSYEQYF. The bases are TGCGCCAGCAGTTGGGACAGCTCCTACGAGCAGTACTTC.